Listed below are T cell receptor beta chains from one sample, sequenced in a study of blood T cells in healthy people across ages. TCRdb used MiXCR to reprocess the 5' RACE reads, holding one entry per CDR3 protein. This table holds 800,000 or so distinct CDR3 sequences, approximately 65% found once. Sequences were obtained from blood. These receptors were collected from a man in his thirties or forties in good health. Both conserved end residues are part of each CDR3. The order of the fields is CDR3 protein, CDR3 DNA, D gene, J gene, clone size, V gene. A D gene is named only where the DNA matches it firmly. Not every row has a clone size; where given, it reads once, few, many or a size class.

CAISPQVGTDTQYF | TGTGCCATCAGCCCCCAGGTTGGGACAGATACGCAGTATTTT | NA | TRBJ2-3 | few | TRBV10-3
CASSLMKWAREQFF | TGTGCCAGCAGCTTAATGAAGTGGGCAAGGGAGCAGTTCTTC | NA | TRBJ2-1 | NA | TRBV7-2
CASSLDGGGRKYF | TGTGCCAGCAGTTTGGACGGGGGGGGCAGAAAGTACTTC | TRBD2 | TRBJ2-5 | few | TRBV28
CASSLAYGENYGYTF | TGCGCCAGCAGCTTGGCCTATGGGGAAAACTATGGCTACACCTTC | NA | TRBJ1-2 | few | TRBV5-1
CSASGEFPPYEQYF | TGCAGTGCTAGCGGAGAGTTCCCCCCCTACGAGCAGTACTTC | NA | TRBJ2-7 | NA | TRBV20-1
CASSHGTSPSTDTQYF | TGTGCCAGCAGCCACGGGACTAGCCCTTCCACAGATACGCAGTATTTT | TRBD2 | TRBJ2-3 | NA | TRBV7-3
CASSERFYNEQFF | TGTGCCAGCAGTGAAAGGTTTTACAATGAGCAGTTCTTC | NA | TRBJ2-1 | NA | TRBV6-1
CASSWKQGTEQYF | TGCGCCAGCAGCTGGAAACAGGGGACGGAGCAGTACTTC | TRBD1 | TRBJ2-7 | NA | TRBV5-1
CASSDKVWDTEAFF | TGTGCCAGCAGTGATAAGGTGTGGGACACTGAAGCTTTCTTT | NA | TRBJ1-1 | NA | TRBV2
CASSEWGGRNEQYF | TGTGCCAGCAGTGAATGGGGAGGGAGGAACGAGCAGTACTTC | TRBD2 | TRBJ2-7 | NA | TRBV25-1
CASSKRLWGPLSYNGQYF | TGTGCCAGCAGCAAACGTTTGTGGGGGCCCCTCTCCTACAATGGGCAGTACTTC | NA | TRBJ2-7 | NA | TRBV21-1
CASSGYRDEQFF | TGTGCCAGCAGTGGGTACAGGGATGAGCAGTTCTTC | NA | TRBJ2-1 | NA | TRBV2
CASTLGQPSGELFF | TGCGCCAGCACGCTGGGACAGCCCTCCGGGGAGCTGTTTTTT | TRBD1 | TRBJ2-2 | NA | TRBV5-1
CASVNRDGIRNQPQHF | TGTGCCAGCGTCAACAGGGATGGCATTAGAAATCAGCCCCAGCATTTT | NA | TRBJ1-5 | NA | TRBV14
CASSLNPDTSNQPQHF | TGTGCCAGCAGTTTGAACCCCGATACTAGCAATCAGCCCCAGCATTTT | NA | TRBJ1-5 | NA | TRBV12-3/TRBV12-4
CAWTSGAGQYF | TGTGCCTGGACCTCCGGGGCGGGACAGTACTTC | NA | TRBJ2-7 | NA | TRBV30
CASSLLGALNEQFF | TGTGCCAGCAGTTTATTAGGGGCGTTAAATGAGCAGTTCTTC | NA | TRBJ2-1 | once | TRBV27
CASSSYRGSGANVLTF | TGTGCCAGCAGTTCCTACAGGGGGTCTGGGGCCAACGTCCTGACTTTC | TRBD1 | TRBJ2-6 | NA | TRBV12-3/TRBV12-4
CAGSSQGEKSNQPQHF | TGTGCCGGCAGCTCCCAGGGGGAAAAGAGCAATCAGCCCCAGCATTTT | TRBD1 | TRBJ1-5 | NA | TRBV7-8
CASSLDGTGRKKIYEQYF | TGCGCCAGCAGCTTGGACGGGACAGGGCGAAAAAAAATCTACGAGCAGTACTTC | TRBD1 | TRBJ2-7 | few | TRBV5-1